One sample yielded the 24 T cell receptor beta chains listed below, sequenced in a study of molecular identifiers for immune sequencing clone quantification. TCRdb reprocessed the PCR reads via MiXCR and lists one record per CDR3 protein. The sample contains approximately 550,000 distinct CDR3 sequences, roughly a fifth of which appear only once. The specimen sequenced was naive CD8+ T cells from blood, with Jurkat cell RNA spiked in. The subset here: FACS-sorted CD8+CD4-CCR7+CD45RA+ naive T cells. The receptors derive from a human donor in good health. Some libraries in this study had Jurkat cell RNA spiked in.

This clonotype was recorded many times. The J gene is TRBJ1-2, the V gene TRBV4-1; D unresolved. Germline assignment: CDR1 MGHRA and CDR2 YSYEKL. CDR3 size: 16 residues. V was clipped by 0 bases and J by 6 bases, with 17 bases between them. CDR3 sequence: CASSQDPRGEGHGYTF. Written as DNA, the CDR3 is TGCGCCAGCAGCCAAGACCCCAGAGGAGAAGGTCATGGCTACACCTTC.

This clonotype has just a few counts. This chain connects TRBV12-3 or TRBV12-4 to TRBJ2-2, with TRBD1 as a possible D gene (6 bases). V was pared by 7 bases and J by 6 bases, with 15 bases between. CDR3 length: 14 amino acids. The CDR3 coding sequence is TGTGCCAGCATCATCGGACAGACGGCCGGGGAGCTGTTTTTT. This sequence encodes CASIIGQTAGELFF.

The genes are TRBV28 and TRBJ1-2; D remains ambiguous. Deletions cut 6 bases from V and 3 bases from J, with 14 bases between. In germline, CDR1 is MDHEN, CDR2 SYDVKM. There are 14 residues in the CDR3. The CDR3 DNA follows: TGTGCCAGCAGCCTCCTCCTCATAGACTATGGCTACACCTTC. It is translated as CASSLLLIDYGYTF.

A note on this clonotype: Since a much larger clone is just one base distant, this may be a read error. Without the conserved terminal phenylalanine or tryptophan, this CDR3 likely stems from a read error. The limits of the CDR3 on the DNA are not certain, so only TCRdb's listed CDR3 is given. The chain recombines TRBV12-3 or TRBV12-4 with TRBJ2-1; the table gives TRBD2 as D, unverified against the DNA. Ends included, the CDR3 has 11 residues. This CDR3 reads CASRRAPAVVS.

This clonotype turned up a few times. The V gene is TRBV28, the J gene TRBJ2-1; TRBD2 is a possible D gene (5 bases). The germline gives CDR1 MDHEN, CDR2 SYDVKM. Trimming cost V 4 bases and J 7 bases, with 11 bases left between them. The CDR3 loop spans 13 amino acids. The CDR3 DNA reads as TGTGCCAGCAGTTCGGGGAGCCGAAATGAGCAGTTCTTC. This gives the protein CASSSGSRNEQFF.

On this clonotype itself: Just one base apart from a much larger clone, this may be a read error. The rearrangement joins TRBV4-1 to TRBJ2-7, with D possibly being TRBD1 (6 bases). The ends were cut back, 4 bases at V and 5 bases at J, with 18 bases in the middle. CDR1 MGHRA and CDR2 YSYEKL come from the germline V gene. The CDR3 length is 15 residues. The CDR3 sequence: CASSPSGALSDEQYF. The CDR3 region has the DNA TGCGCCAGCAGCCCCTCAGGGGCGCTGAGCGACGAGCAGTACTTC.

V and J are TRBV7-2 and TRBJ2-1, with 7 bases that match TRBD2. Germline V CDR1 and CDR2: SGHTA, FQGNSA. The CDR3 is made up of 12 amino acids. V lost 6 bases and J lost 8; bases outside the gene matches: 4. CDR3 sequence reads: CASRGLIDEQFF. CDR3 DNA sequence: TGTGCCAGCAGGGGACTAATCGATGAGCAGTTCTTC.

To note about this clonotype: This may be a read error: a much more frequent sequence differs by one nucleotide. In this CDR3 the conserved last residue, phenylalanine or tryptophan, is missing, so a read error is likely. The CDR3 sequence: CASSGDPTYEQYS. The CDR3 DNA reads TGTGCCAGCAGCGGGGACCCGACCTACGAGCAGTACTCC. The J gene is TRBJ2-7, the V gene TRBV9; D may correspond to TRBD1 or TRBD2 (5 bases each). Germline loops: CDR1 SGDLS, CDR2 YYNGEE. Trimming removed 3 bases at V and 2 bases at J, with 9 bases between. The CDR3 totals 13 residues.

This clonotype was seen a few times. This rearrangement joins TRBV12-5 to TRBJ1-1; 7 nucleotides match TRBD1. The ends lost 5 bases at V and 0 bases at J; junction bases unmatched: 3. From germline, CDR1 is LGHNT and CDR2 FRNRAP. CDR3 length equals 14 residues. The CDR3 nucleotides read TGTGCTAGTGGTGGGGACAGTATGAACACTGAAGCTTTCTTT. Translated, it gives CASGGDSMNTEAFF.

This clonotype occurred a few times. The chain combines TRBV29-1 with TRBJ2-7; TRBD1 agrees at 8 bases. CDR1 is SQVTM and CDR2 is ANQGSEA in the germline V gene. The CDR3 is 14 amino acids. Trimming removed 2 bases from V and 0 bases from J; junction bases left unmatched: 3. This CDR3 reads CSVETGGPSYEQYF. The DNA for the CDR3 is TGCAGCGTTGAAACAGGGGGGCCCTCCTACGAGCAGTACTTC.

As for this clonotype: A much larger clone differs from this one at a single base, so this may be a read error. The rearrangement links TRBV7-9 to TRBJ2-7, with D possibly TRBD1 on 6 matching bases. This CDR3 comprises 15 residues. In germline, CDR1 is SEHNR, CDR2 FQNEAQ (reference sequence). The CDR3 loop is CDSSLIDRSYYEQYF. CDR3 nucleotide sequence: TGTGACAGCAGCCTCATAGACAGGAGCTACTACGAGCAGTACTTC.

This clonotype has just a few counts. This chain links TRBV7-6 with TRBJ2-2, with 8 nucleotides matching TRBD2. Germline trimming cut 4 bases from V and 2 bases from J; bases unmatched to any gene: 6. The CDR3 has 16 residues. Per germline, CDR1 SGHVS and CDR2 FNYEAQ. The CDR3 coding sequence is TGTGCCAGCAGCTCCATTAGCGGGAAAAACACCGGGGAGCTGTTTTTT. Its translation: CASSSISGKNTGELFF.

Comments on this clonotype: This may stem from a read error, because a much larger clone lies one nucleotide away. The chain carries TRBV6-5 and TRBJ2-7; D is uncertain. The germline V gene encodes CDR1 MNHEY and CDR2 SVGAGI. The CDR3 spans 11 residues. As DNA, the CDR3 is TGTGCCAGCGGTTACCTCTACGAGCAGTACTTC. Residues: CASGYLYEQYF.

About this clonotype itself: Given a much more abundant clone one base away, this may be a read error. This rearrangement joins TRBV6-5 to TRBJ2-7, with D perhaps assigned TRBD1 or TRBD2 (5 bases each). Per the germline V gene, CDR1 is MNHEY and CDR2 is SVGAGI. CDR3 size: 15 residues. V was trimmed by 5 bases and J by 7 bases, leaving 21 bases between them. CDR3 DNA: TGTGCCAGCAGTCCCTGGGACCCACCTGCTTGGGAGCAGTACTTC. Protein product: CASSPWDPPAWEQYF.

In its sample, this clonotype was seen a few times. The chain is built from TRBV10-3 and TRBJ1-6; the match to TRBD1 covers 7 bases. CDR3 length: 16 residues. V shed 0 bases and J 6 bases; nucleotides not matched to a gene: 5. Germline CDR1 reads ENHRY; CDR2 reads SYGVKD. CDR3 nucleotide sequence: TGTGCCATCAGTGAGTCCGGGGGGACAGCTAATTCACCCCTCCACTTT. It encodes CAISESGGTANSPLHF.

This clonotype was seen many times. The chain has TRBV13 and TRBJ1-1; TRBD1 is a possible D gene (6 bases). CDR3 length equals 16 residues. V shed 0 bases and J shed 5 bases, with 16 bases lying between them. Germline-derived CDR1 and CDR2 are PRHDT and FYEKMQ (reference sequence). CDR3 nucleotide sequence: TGTGCCAGCAGCTTAGGCCAATCAGGGGCCGGGACTGAAGCTTTCTTT. Translation: CASSLGQSGAGTEAFF.

This clonotype was seen ten or more times. V is TRBV5-1 and J is TRBJ2-7; the D call may be TRBD1 or TRBD2 (5 bases each). This CDR3 spans 16 amino acids. V was clipped by 0 bases and J by 5 bases, with 18 bases between them. Germline CDR1 is SGHRS and CDR2 is YFSETQ. The CDR3 bases are TGCGCCAGCAGCTTGGAGGCAGGGACGGATTATGACGAGCAGTACTTC. Translated, it gives CASSLEAGTDYDEQYF.

Comment on this clonotype: Given a much more abundant clone one base away, this may be a read error. The chain combines TRBV6-5 with TRBJ1-1; D is unclear. Germline-derived CDR1 and CDR2 are MNHEY and SVGAGI. The germline V and J ends were trimmed by 0 bases and 1 base, with 9 bases remaining between them. The CDR3 length is 15 residues. CDR3: CASSYSMRQNTEAFF. CDR3 DNA: TGTGCCAGCAGTTACTCCATGAGGCAGAACACTGAAGCTTTCTTT.

V gene TRBV19 combines with J gene TRBJ2-7; TRBD2 might be the D (7 bases). This CDR3 is 14 amino acids long. V lost 7 bases and J lost 5, with 18 bases in between. From germline, CDR1 is LNHDA and CDR2 SQIVND (reference sequence). The DNA of the CDR3 is TGTGCCAGTAAATCAAAACGGGGGGCTGACGAGCAGTACTTC. This translates into CASKSKRGADEQYF.

This clonotype was seen many times. This rearrangement joins TRBV5-6 to TRBJ2-3; 8 positions match TRBD2. The trim removed 0 bases at V and 3 bases at J, leaving 6 bases unmatched. This CDR3 has 16 amino acids. CDR1 SGHDT and CDR2 YYEEEE come from the germline V gene. Written as DNA, the CDR3 is TGTGCCAGCAGCTTGGCAGCTAGCGGGCGTACAGATACGCAGTATTTT. This codes for CASSLAASGRTDTQYF.

There are many counts of this clonotype. The chain couples TRBV4-1 to TRBJ2-3; a possible D gene is TRBD1 (5 bases). In germline, CDR1 is MGHRA, CDR2 YSYEKL. The CDR3 is 11 amino acids. V lost 8 bases, J lost 8 bases, and 11 bases lay in between. The CDR3 is CASAVRGTQYF. CDR3 DNA: TGCGCCAGCGCAGTAAGGGGTACGCAGTATTTT.

This clonotype came up once. This clone may be a read error of a much larger clone one base away. The DNA is left out, because the CDR3 cannot be placed on it with certainty; the CDR3 is given as TCRdb lists it. CDR3: CSVVDRGGIYGCTF. The chain employs TRBV29-1 and TRBJ1-2; TRBD1 was called by the table and not checked on the DNA. The CDR3 is 14 amino acids in total, end residues counted. Germline loops: CDR1 SQVTM, CDR2 ANQGSEA.

The CDR3 sequence: CASRTGELGGELFF. The CDR3 DNA is TGTGCCAGCCGGACAGGGGAGCTTGGCGGGGAGCTGTTTTTT. The chain joins TRBV12-3 or TRBV12-4 to TRBJ2-2; the match to TRBD1 covers 9 bases. V gave up 8 bases and J gave up 7 bases; unmatched junction bases: 8. CDR3 length: 14 residues.

In its sample, this clonotype was seen many times. V and J are TRBV29-1 and TRBJ2-1; 15 bases fit TRBD2. V lost 5 bases and J lost 7; bases outside the gene matches: 12. CDR1 is SQVTM and CDR2 is ANQGSEA in the germline V gene. CDR3 length: 17 residues. CDR3 amino acids: CSVLGLAGGPVPNEQFF. CDR3 nucleotide sequence: TGCAGCGTTCTAGGACTAGCGGGGGGGCCGGTACCAAATGAGCAGTTCTTC.